This TCR beta chain was captured by sequencing in a study of T cell responses to AZD1222 COVID-19 vaccine. Notes on the study in general: Clonal diversity was possibly underestimated; the donors were predominantly white British and more often female. Among AZD1222 vaccinees, only six or seven were seropositive at baseline. A rise in Spike-specific TCR breadth and depth followed two AZD1222 doses.

V lost 5 bases and J 3 bases, leaving 21 bases between the germline ends. From germline, CDR1 is SGHRS and CDR2 YFSETQ. The CDR3 runs to 16 residues. Of note for this clone: Antigen specificity is unknown.

Clones were sequenced by immunoSEQ multiplex PCR, and TCRdb holds only the in-frame ones, with some missing. This sample has some 36,000 clones, with less than 90% found just once. The sequencing here drew on peripheral blood, taken on day 0 of AZD1222 vaccination. The source is an adult in good health. This chain uses TRBV5-1 with TRBJ2-7, with D uncertain. The CDR3 is CASREAMVLERYEQYF. Here the CDR3 DNA reads TGCGCCAGCAGAGAGGCTATGGTCTTGGAACGCTACGAGCAGTACTTC.